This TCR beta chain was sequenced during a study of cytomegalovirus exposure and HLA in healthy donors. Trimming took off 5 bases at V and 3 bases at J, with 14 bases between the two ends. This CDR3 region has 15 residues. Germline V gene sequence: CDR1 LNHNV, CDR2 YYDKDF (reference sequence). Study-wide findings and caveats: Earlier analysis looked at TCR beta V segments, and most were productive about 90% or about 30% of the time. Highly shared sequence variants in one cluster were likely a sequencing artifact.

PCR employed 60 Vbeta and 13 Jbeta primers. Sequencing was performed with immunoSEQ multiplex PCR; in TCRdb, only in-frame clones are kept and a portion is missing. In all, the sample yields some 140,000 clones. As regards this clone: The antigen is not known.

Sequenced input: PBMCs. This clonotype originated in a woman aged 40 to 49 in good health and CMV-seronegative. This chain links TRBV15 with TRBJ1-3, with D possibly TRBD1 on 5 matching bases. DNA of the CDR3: TGTGCCACCAGCGATTCCGGGGGAATTGGAAACACCATATATTTT. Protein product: CATSDSGGIGNTIYF.